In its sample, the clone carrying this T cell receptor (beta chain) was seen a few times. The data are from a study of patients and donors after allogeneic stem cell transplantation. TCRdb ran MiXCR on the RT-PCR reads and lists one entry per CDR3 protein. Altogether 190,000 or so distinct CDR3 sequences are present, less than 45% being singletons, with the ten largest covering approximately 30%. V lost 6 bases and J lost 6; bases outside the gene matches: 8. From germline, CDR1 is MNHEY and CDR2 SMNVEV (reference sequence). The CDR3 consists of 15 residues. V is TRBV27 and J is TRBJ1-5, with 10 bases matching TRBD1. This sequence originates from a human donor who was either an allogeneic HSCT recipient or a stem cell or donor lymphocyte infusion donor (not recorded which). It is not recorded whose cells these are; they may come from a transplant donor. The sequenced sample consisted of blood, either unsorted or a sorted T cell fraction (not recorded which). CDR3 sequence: CASRTGGSGFQPQHF. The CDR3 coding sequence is TGTGCCAGCAGGACAGGGGGCTCGGGGTTTCAGCCCCAGCATTTT.